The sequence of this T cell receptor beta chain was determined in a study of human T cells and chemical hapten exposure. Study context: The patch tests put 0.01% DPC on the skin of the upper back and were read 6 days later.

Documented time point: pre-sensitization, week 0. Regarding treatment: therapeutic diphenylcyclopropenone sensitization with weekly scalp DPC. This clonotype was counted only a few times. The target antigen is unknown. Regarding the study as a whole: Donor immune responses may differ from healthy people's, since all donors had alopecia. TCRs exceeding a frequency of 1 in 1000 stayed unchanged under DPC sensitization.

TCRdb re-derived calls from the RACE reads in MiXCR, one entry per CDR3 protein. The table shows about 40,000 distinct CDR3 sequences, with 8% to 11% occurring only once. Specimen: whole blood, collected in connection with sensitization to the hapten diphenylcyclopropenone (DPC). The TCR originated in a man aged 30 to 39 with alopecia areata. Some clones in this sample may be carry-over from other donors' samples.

The CDR3 spells CASSPMGPHEQYF. CDR3 DNA: TGTGCCAGCAGCCCCATGGGCCCTCACGAGCAGTACTTC. The gene calls are TRBV2 and TRBJ2-7; D gene unclear. Trimming stripped 6 bases from V and 5 bases from J, with 14 bases between. The CDR3 contains 13 residues. Germline V gene sequence: CDR1 SNHLY, CDR2 FYNNEI.